This T cell receptor (beta chain) was identified during a study of long-term antiretroviral therapy in people with HIV. CDR3 length equals 12 residues. Germline CDR1 SGHRS, CDR2 YFSETQ. Trimming pared 0 bases from V and 8 bases from J, leaving 8 bases between. Investigators performed immunoSEQ version v3.0 at survey level. Sequenced by immunoSEQ multiplex PCR; TCRdb stores in-frame clones only, minus some. The data hold around 23,000 clones, with 70% to 85% observed a single time. This chain connects TRBV5-1 to TRBJ1-1; no definite D call. The clonotype originates from a man younger than 40 with HIV. The starting material was unsorted PBMCs, obtained 4.4 years after starting antiretroviral therapy. The CDR3 coding sequence is TGCGCCAGCAGCTTGGGTCCCGCCGAAGCTTTCTTT. Translated: CASSLGPAEAFF.